The 32 T cell receptor beta chains presented below share a single source sample, sequenced in a study of graft-versus-host responses after intestinal transplantation. These receptors lack a known antigen. Produced via immunoSEQ multiplex PCR; TCRdb's table is partial and in-frame only. The sample lists approximately 80,000 clones, approximately 91% occurring once. The sequences come from unstimulated CD4+ T cells sorted from spleen or lymph node cells, collected before intestinal transplant. The receptors stem from a human donor who received an intestinal transplant.

The chain links TRBV2 to TRBJ1-1, with D hard to call. Trimming cost V 6 bases and J 0 bases, with 5 bases left between them. The CDR3 is 12 amino acids. In germline, CDR1 is SNHLY, CDR2 FYNNEI. The CDR3 reads CASRAMNTEAFF. The CDR3 DNA reads as TGTGCCAGCAGGGCAATGAACACTGAAGCTTTCTTT.

V usage is TRBV13 and J usage is TRBJ2-2; TRBD2 agrees at 14 bases. V was pared by 3 bases and J by 7 bases, with 4 bases of the junction left unmatched. CDR3 length: 16 residues. CDR1 PRHDT and CDR2 FYEKMQ come from the germline V gene (reference sequence). The CDR3 here is CASSLTSGRVHGELFF. The CDR3 DNA is TGTGCCAGCAGCTTGACTAGCGGGAGGGTCCACGGGGAGCTGTTTTTT. Using reference TRBV13 and TRBJ2-2 for the parts outside the CDR3, the full variable domain is AAGVIQSPRHLIKEKRETATLKCYPIPRHDTVYWYQQGPGQDPQFLISFYEKMQSDKGSIPDRFSAQQFSDYHSELNMSSLELGDSALYFCASSLTSGRVHGELFFGEGSRLTVL.

This clone is a singleton in its sample. The chain couples TRBV4-2 to TRBJ1-1; a possible D gene is TRBD1 (5 bases). The germline gives CDR1 LGHNA, CDR2 YNFKEQ. V was clipped by 0 bases and J by 1 base, with 9 bases between them. The CDR3 loop spans 15 amino acids. The CDR3 here is CASSQELDRNTEAFF. CDR3 sequence (DNA): TGTGCCAGCAGCCAAGAGCTAGACAGGAACACTGAAGCTTTCTTT.

The genes are TRBV2 and TRBJ2-2; 7 nucleotides agree with TRBD1. This CDR3 has 13 amino acids. The ends lost 5 bases at V and 5 bases at J; junction bases unmatched: 2. CDR1 SNHLY and CDR2 FYNNEI come from the germline V gene. In nucleotides, the CDR3 is TGTGCCAGCAGTCCCAGGGGGACCGGGGAGCTGTTTTTT. Encoded protein: CASSPRGTGELFF. Supplemented by reference TRBV2 and TRBJ2-2, the full variable domain reads EPEVTQTPSHQVTQMGQEVILRCVPISNHLYFYWYRQILGQKVEFLVSFYNNEISEKSEIFDDQFSVERPDGSNFTLKIRSTKLEDSAMYFCASSPRGTGELFFGEGSRLTVL.

CDR3 in amino acids: CASSQTSGSPEETQYF. DNA of the CDR3: TGTGCCAGCAGCCAAACTAGCGGGAGCCCCGAAGAGACCCAGTACTTC. The chain carries TRBV4-2 and TRBJ2-5; 11 nucleotides line up with TRBD2. The trim removed 2 bases at V and 3 bases at J, leaving 5 bases unmatched. There are 16 residues in the CDR3. Looked up from germline, CDR1 is LGHNA and CDR2 is YNFKEQ.

The chain has TRBV7-2 and TRBJ2-2; 8 nucleotides match TRBD2. The length of the CDR3 is 18 residues. Trimming cost V 0 bases and J 6 bases; bases outside gene matches: 12. Germline lookup yields CDR1 SGHTA and CDR2 FQGNSA. The CDR3 sequence: CASSLARWSGSGPGELFF. The CDR3 DNA is TGTGCCAGCAGCTTAGCGCGATGGAGCGGGAGTGGTCCCGGGGAGCTGTTTTTT.

This chain uses TRBV12-5 with TRBJ2-1, with a possible D match to TRBD1 (6 bases). The CDR3 length is 16 residues. Germline V gene data show CDR1 as LGHNT and CDR2 as FRNRAP. Trimming cost V 2 bases and J 4 bases, with 15 bases left between them. DNA for the CDR3: TGTGCTAGTGGTTTGACTCTGCCGACAGGTTACAATGAGCAGTTCTTC. Protein: CASGLTLPTGYNEQFF.

The V gene is TRBV5-1, the J gene TRBJ1-2; TRBD1 agrees at 7 bases. CDR3 length: 14 residues. Losses at the gene ends were 3 bases for V and 4 bases for J; bases not matched to a gene: 6. CDR1 is SGHRS and CDR2 is YFSETQ in the germline V gene. CDR3 amino acids: CASSSGQPSYGYTF. For the CDR3, the DNA is TGCGCCAGCAGCTCGGGACAGCCGAGCTATGGCTACACCTTC. The entire variable domain, with the rest obtained from reference TRBV5-1 and TRBJ1-2, is as follows: KAGVTQTPRYLIKTRGQQVTLSCSPISGHRSVSWYQQTPGQGLQFLFEYFSETQRNKGNFPGRFSGRQFSNSRSEMNVSTLELGDSALYLCASSSGQPSYGYTFGSGTRLTVV.

V and J are TRBV7-9 and TRBJ1-1; weak D call: TRBD1 (6 bases). Trimming removed 5 bases from V and 1 base from J, with 11 bases in between. The CDR3 totals 14 residues. Germline V CDR1 and CDR2: SEHNR, FQNEAQ (reference sequence). This CDR3 reads CASSAQGSNTEAFF. The CDR3, as DNA: TGTGCCAGCAGCGCCCAGGGGTCGAACACTGAAGCTTTCTTT.

The genes are TRBV9 and TRBJ2-5; TRBD1 aligns across 7 bases. This CDR3 is 15 amino acids long. Germline CDR1 reads SGDLS; CDR2 reads YYNGEE. J lost 2 bases, V lost 0 bases, and 4 bases had no gene match. CDR3 loop: CASSVGGTAQETQYF. The CDR3 region has the DNA TGTGCCAGCAGCGTAGGGGGGACAGCACAAGAGACCCAGTACTTC.

This sequence joins TRBV7-9 and TRBJ1-4; D is undetermined. V lost 3 bases and J 10 bases, leaving 15 bases between the germline ends. The germline CDR1 and CDR2 sequences are SEHNR and FQNEAQ (reference sequence). The CDR3 covers 14 residues. CDR3 amino acids: CASSLEIAGGKLFF. The CDR3 bases are TGTGCCAGCAGCTTGGAGATTGCGGGCGGAAAACTGTTTTTT.

The chain couples TRBV5-1 to TRBJ1-2; 7 positions agree with TRBD1. The junction had 9 bases not matched to a gene; V was cut back by 5 bases and J by 8 bases. Germline CDR1 is SGHRS and CDR2 is YFSETQ. This CDR3 comprises 13 residues. This CDR3 reads CASSYPRGEGYTF. Here the CDR3 DNA reads TGCGCCAGCAGTTACCCCAGGGGGGAAGGCTACACCTTC.

The rearrangement joins TRBV28 to TRBJ2-7; TRBD1 matches 7 bases. This CDR3 region has 14 residues. V trimming: 6 bases; J trimming: 5 bases; junction bases outside the gene matches: 10. Germline lookup yields CDR1 MDHEN and CDR2 SYDVKM. The CDR3 loop is CASRRTGGTHEQYF. DNA for the CDR3: TGTGCCAGCAGAAGGACAGGCGGAACCCACGAGCAGTACTTC.

A single count supports this clone. The genes are TRBV5-1 and TRBJ2-2; 10 bases align to TRBD1. This CDR3 has 18 amino acids. The J segment lost 5 bases and the V segment lost 0 bases, leaving 10 bases of the junction unmatched. CDR1 SGHRS and CDR2 YFSETQ come from the germline V gene. The CDR3 bases are TGCGCCAGCAGCTTGGCGCAACTACGGGACAGGGGTACCGGGGAGCTGTTTTTT. This gives the protein CASSLAQLRDRGTGELFF.

This chain connects TRBV30 to TRBJ2-1, with 7 bases aligning to TRBD1. Germline lookup yields CDR1 GTSNPN and CDR2 SVGIG (reference sequence). Trimming cost V 5 bases and J 5 bases; bases outside gene matches: 9. This CDR3 is built from 14 residues. CDR3 bases: TGTGCCTGGCAAAGGACAGGAAAACACAATGAGCAGTTCTTC. It codes for CAWQRTGKHNEQFF. Full variable domain (missing parts from reference TRBV30 and TRBJ2-1): SQTIHQWPATLVQPVGSPLSLECTVEGTSNPNLYWYRQAAGRGLQLLFYSVGIGQISSEVPQNLSASRPQDRQFILSSKKLLLSDSGFYLCAWQRTGKHNEQFFGPGTRLTVL.

The CDR3 DNA follows: TGTGCCAGCATCATAAGGACTGAGGAGCAGTTCTTC. Protein: CASIIRTEEQFF. V is TRBV7-9 and J is TRBJ2-1, with D perhaps matching TRBD2 (5 bases). The CDR3 totals 12 residues. V lost 7 bases and J 10 bases, leaving 14 bases between the germline ends. Germline lookup yields CDR1 SEHNR and CDR2 FQNEAQ (reference sequence).

This chain joins TRBV19 and TRBJ1-5; TRBD1 might be the D (6 bases). V was shortened by 1 base and J by 5 bases, with 9 bases between the two germline ends. Germline CDR1 and CDR2: LNHDA and SQIVND (reference sequence). CDR3 size: 14 residues. As DNA, the CDR3 is TGTGCCAGTAGTATAGTCGCAGGGGATCAGCCCCAGCATTTT. Protein product: CASSIVAGDQPQHF.

CDR3 DNA: TGCGCCCATAGGACCGGGAGGAACACTGAAGCTTTCTTT. Its translation is CAHRTGRNTEAFF. This rearrangement joins TRBV5-1 to TRBJ1-1; no definite D call. The germline V and J ends were trimmed by 10 bases and 1 base, with 14 bases remaining between them. The CDR3 consists of 13 residues. Germline CDR1 and CDR2: SGHRS and YFSETQ.

CDR3 protein: CASSLDRDLYGYTF. DNA of the CDR3: TGTGCCAGCAGTCTGGACAGGGACCTCTATGGCTACACCTTC. The V and J genes are TRBV28 and TRBJ1-2, with 8 bases matching TRBD1. Germline V CDR1 and CDR2: MDHEN, SYDVKM. The CDR3 contains 14 residues. Trimming cost V 5 bases and J 4 bases; bases outside gene matches: 6.

The V and J genes are TRBV5-1 and TRBJ2-3; 9 positions match TRBD2. The ends lost 0 bases at V and 4 bases at J; junction bases unmatched: 6. The germline CDR1 and CDR2 sequences are SGHRS and YFSETQ. The CDR3 is made up of 16 amino acids. CDR3: CASSLGNSGGPDTQYF. CDR3 coding DNA: TGCGCCAGCAGCTTGGGGAATAGCGGGGGACCAGATACGCAGTATTTT.

J is TRBJ2-5 and V is TRBV9, with 10 positions matching TRBD2. The V gene's germline CDR1 is SGDLS and CDR2 YYNGEE. The junction had 3 bases not matched to a gene; V was cut back by 2 bases and J by 5 bases. The CDR3 contains 14 residues. CDR3 protein: CASSVGLADETQYF. CDR3 DNA: TGTGCCAGCAGCGTCGGACTAGCGGACGAGACCCAGTACTTC.

The V gene is TRBV15, the J gene TRBJ1-2; no firm D call. V gave up 4 bases and J gave up 3 bases, with 6 bases separating them. Germline V gives CDR1 LNHNV, CDR2 YYDKDF (reference sequence). The length of the CDR3 is 12 residues. The CDR3 spells CATSNNHYGYTF. The CDR3 DNA follows: TGTGCCACCAGCAACAATCACTATGGCTACACCTTC.

This clone has just one count. V is TRBV5-1 and J is TRBJ2-2, with 8 bases that match TRBD1. With V trimmed by 4 bases and J by 6 bases, 5 bases remained unmatched. The germline V gene has CDR1 SGHRS and CDR2 YFSETQ. This CDR3 region has 14 residues. The CDR3 bases are TGCGCCAGCAGCATCGGACAGGGAGCCGGGGAGCTGTTTTTT. Protein product: CASSIGQGAGELFF.

The table lists this clone with a count of one. The chain employs TRBV5-1 and TRBJ2-7; weak D call: TRBD1 (5 bases). The germline V and J ends were trimmed by 1 base and 5 bases, with 10 bases remaining between them. Looked up from germline, CDR1 is SGHRS and CDR2 is YFSETQ. The length of the CDR3 is 13 residues. In nucleotides, the CDR3 is TGCGCCAGCAGCTTGCCAGGGATCAACGAGCAGTACTTC. Translated: CASSLPGINEQYF. Based on the CDR3 plus reference TRBV5-1 and TRBJ2-7, the full variable domain is KAGVTQTPRYLIKTRGQQVTLSCSPISGHRSVSWYQQTPGQGLQFLFEYFSETQRNKGNFPGRFSGRQFSNSRSEMNVSTLELGDSALYLCASSLPGINEQYFGPGTRLTVT.

This chain joins TRBV9 and TRBJ1-3, with TRBD1 as a possible D gene (5 bases). V shed 3 bases and J shed 4 bases, with 17 bases lying between them. CDR1 is SGDLS, CDR2 YYNGEE, per germline. The CDR3 is 16 amino acids. This CDR3 is CASSAIGGYSGNTIYF. The CDR3 bases are TGTGCCAGCAGCGCGATCGGGGGGTACTCAGGAAACACCATATATTTT.

This clone showed up just once. The chain employs TRBV2 and TRBJ1-2, with D perhaps matching TRBD1 (5 bases). Germline-derived CDR1 and CDR2 are SNHLY and FYNNEI. The V gene lost 6 bases and the J gene lost 7 bases, with 15 bases spanning the gap. The CDR3 is 13 residues long. The CDR3 reads CASRRGGAGGYTF. As DNA, the CDR3 is TGTGCCAGCAGACGGGGAGGGGCCGGTGGCTACACCTTC.

The genes are TRBV28 and TRBJ1-4; tentatively, D is TRBD1 (5 bases). V was cut by 8 bases and J by 8 bases, with 24 bases left in between. This CDR3 has 16 residues. CDR1 and CDR2 from the germline V gene are MDHEN and SYDVKM. CDR3 in amino acids: CASGTSAGQLLEKLFF. As DNA, the CDR3 is TGTGCCAGCGGAACCTCTGCAGGGCAATTACTAGAAAAACTGTTTTTT.

The chain joins TRBV29-1 to TRBJ1-3; possible D gene TRBD1, 5 bases. The V and J ends lost 3 bases and 0 bases respectively, with 12 bases between them. Germline loops: CDR1 SQVTM, CDR2 ANQGSEA. The CDR3 runs to 15 residues. The chain's CDR3 is CSVEARAISGNTIYF. The DNA of the CDR3 is TGCAGCGTTGAGGCCAGGGCGATCTCTGGAAACACCATATATTTT. Full variable domain (remainder filled in from reference TRBV29-1 and TRBJ1-3): SAVISQKPSRDICQRGTSLTIQCQVDSQVTMMFWYRQQPGQSLTLIATANQGSEATYESGFVIDKFPISRPNLTFSTLTVSNMSPEDSSIYLCSVEARAISGNTIYFGEGSWLTVV.

This rearrangement joins TRBV10-2 to TRBJ1-6; the match to TRBD1 covers 9 bases. With 6 bases clipped from V and 8 bases from J, the junction kept 11 bases outside the gene matches. Germline CDR1 and CDR2: WSHSY and SAAADI. This CDR3 spans 16 amino acids. The CDR3 bases are TGCGCCAGCAGGGACTCAAACCGGGACAGGGATTCACCCCTCCACTTT. This gives the protein CASRDSNRDRDSPLHF.

This clone was seen once. V is TRBV7-9 and J is TRBJ1-1, with TRBD1 matching over 7 bases. J was trimmed by 0 bases and V by 1 base; bases with no gene match: 5. This CDR3 comprises 16 residues. Germline lookup yields CDR1 SEHNR and CDR2 FQNEAQ (reference sequence). In DNA form, the CDR3 reads TGTGCCAGCAGCTTAGGCCCCGGGACAGTGAACACTGAAGCTTTCTTT. Protein: CASSLGPGTVNTEAFF.

The chain combines TRBV28 with TRBJ1-2; 8 nucleotides line up with TRBD1. The CDR3 runs 17 residues. With V trimmed by 5 bases and J by 6 bases, 17 bases remained unmatched. CDR1 is MDHEN, CDR2 SYDVKM, per germline. CDR3 DNA: TGTGCCAGCAGTGTCGCCCTTGCCTTGAACAGGGGGGATGGCTACACCTTC. Amino acid sequence: CASSVALALNRGDGYTF.

This clone came up a few times. The gene calls are TRBV5-4 and TRBJ2-5; 12 bases line up with TRBD2. CDR3 length: 14 residues. CDR1 is SGHNT and CDR2 is YYREEE in the germline V gene (reference sequence). V lost 5 bases, J lost 4 bases, and 3 bases stayed unmatched. CDR3 DNA sequence: TGTGCCAGCAGACCGGGACTAGCGGGAGAGACCCAGTACTTC. Amino acid sequence: CASRPGLAGETQYF.